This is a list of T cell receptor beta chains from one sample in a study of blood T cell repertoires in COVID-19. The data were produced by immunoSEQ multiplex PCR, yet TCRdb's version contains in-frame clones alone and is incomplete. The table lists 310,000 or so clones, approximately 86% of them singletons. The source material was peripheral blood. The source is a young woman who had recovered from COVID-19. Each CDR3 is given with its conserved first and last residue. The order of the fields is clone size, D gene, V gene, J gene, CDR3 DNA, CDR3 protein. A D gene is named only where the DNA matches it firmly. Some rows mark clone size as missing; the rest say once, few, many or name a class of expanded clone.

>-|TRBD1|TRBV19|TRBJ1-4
TGTGCCAGTAGTATAAAGGACAGGGGCCCGGGAAAACTGTTTTTT
CASSIKDRGPGKLFF
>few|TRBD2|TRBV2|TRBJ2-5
TGTGCCAGCAGCGACACACATCTAGCGGGGTCGGCTCAAGAGACCCAGTACTTC
CASSDTHLAGSAQETQYF
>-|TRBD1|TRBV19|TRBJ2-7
TGTGCCAGTAGTACCGACCGGACAGGCGTCGGCGAGCAGTACTTC
CASSTDRTGVGEQYF
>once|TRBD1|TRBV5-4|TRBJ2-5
TGTGCCAGCAGCCGGACAGGGGGCGCCGACCAAGAGACCCAGTACTTC
CASSRTGGADQETQYF
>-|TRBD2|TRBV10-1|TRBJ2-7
TGCGCCACCGGGGAGACAAGGGAGGGACTAGCGAACTACGAGCAGTACTTC
CATGETREGLANYEQYF
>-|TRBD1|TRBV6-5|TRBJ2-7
TGTGCCAGCAGTTACACCCCGACAGGGATCTCCTACGAGCAGTACTTC
CASSYTPTGISYEQYF
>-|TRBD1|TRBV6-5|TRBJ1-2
TGTGCCAGCAGTCCCGATGGACAGGGGAGCTATGGCTACACCTTC
CASSPDGQGSYGYTF
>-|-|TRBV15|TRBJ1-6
TGTGCCACCAGCAGAGTTGGGACTTATTCACCCCTCCACTTT
CATSRVGTYSPLHF
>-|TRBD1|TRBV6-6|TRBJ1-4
TGTGCCAGCAGCTTCGACCCGGGACAGGGGGCGCCTTTTAATGAAAAACTGTTTTTT
CASSFDPGQGAPFNEKLFF
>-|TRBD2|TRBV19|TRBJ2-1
TGTGCCAGTAGTACTTTAGCGGGAGGGCCCCATGAGCAGTTCTTC
CASSTLAGGPHEQFF
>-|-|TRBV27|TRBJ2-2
TGTGCCAGCAGAGAACAGCTGGCGAACACCGGGGAGCTGTTTTTT
CASREQLANTGELFF
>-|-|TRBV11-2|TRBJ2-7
TGTGCCAGCAGCTTAGATTTCAGGGAGCAGTACTTC
CASSLDFREQYF
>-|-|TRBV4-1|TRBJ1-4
TGCGCCAGCAGCGCGGACATGGGGCTGTTTTTT
CASSADMGLFF
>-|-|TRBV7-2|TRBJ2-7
TGTGCCAGCAGCATCCGGACAGCTAGAAGCTCCTACGAGCAGTACTTC
CASSIRTARSSYEQYF
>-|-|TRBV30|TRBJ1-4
TGTGCCTGGAGTGTCGCCCAGTTGGGACATCTGTTTTTT
CAWSVAQLGHLFF
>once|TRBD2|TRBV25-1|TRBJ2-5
TGTGCCAGCAGTGAATCAGGGACTAGTGAGACCCAGTACTTC
CASSESGTSETQYF
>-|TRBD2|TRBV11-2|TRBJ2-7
TGTGCCAGCAGCTTAGTGTTTCTAGCGGACTCCTACGAGCAGTACTTC
CASSLVFLADSYEQYF
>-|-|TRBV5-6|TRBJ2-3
TGTGCCAGCAGCATGGAGGGGGTAGAAGATACGCAGTATTTT
CASSMEGVEDTQYF
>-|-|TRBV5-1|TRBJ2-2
TGCGCCAGCAGCTCCCCAGTAGGGGATACCGGGGAGCTGTTTTTT
CASSSPVGDTGELFF
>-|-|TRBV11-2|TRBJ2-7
TGTGCCAGCAGCCACTACTACGAGCAGTACTTC
CASSHYYEQYF
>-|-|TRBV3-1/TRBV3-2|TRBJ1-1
TGTGCCAGCAGCCAAGAAGTTAGCGGTGAAGCTTTCTTT
CASSQEVSGEAFF
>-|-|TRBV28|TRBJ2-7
TGTGCCAGCAGGACACCTACTTACGAGCAGTACTTC
CASRTPTYEQYF
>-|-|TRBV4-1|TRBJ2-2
TGCGCCAGCAGCCAACCCCCTTTTCGCGGTCCCCAATCCACCGGGGAGCTGTTTTTT
CASSQPPFRGPQSTGELFF
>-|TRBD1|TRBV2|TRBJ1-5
TGTGCCAGCAGTGAAGGGAGACAGGGGCATCAGCCCCAGCATTTT
CASSEGRQGHQPQHF
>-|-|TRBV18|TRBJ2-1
TGTGCCAGCTCAGAAATCCGGGACAATGAGCAGTTCTTC
CASSEIRDNEQFF
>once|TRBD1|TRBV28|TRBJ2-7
TGTGCCAGCAGTTCCCCTGGCAGGGGGCAATACGAGCAGTACTTC
CASSSPGRGQYEQYF
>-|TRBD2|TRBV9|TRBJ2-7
TGTGCCAGCAGCGTACTGGCGGGAGGCGGCGAGCAGTACTTC
CASSVLAGGGEQYF
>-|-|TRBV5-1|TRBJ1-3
TGCGCCAGCAGCTTGGACACAGGAAACACCATATATTTT
CASSLDTGNTIYF
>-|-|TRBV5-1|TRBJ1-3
TGCGCCACAGCAGGGCGGGGAGCGGGTGGAAACACCATATATTTT
CATAGRGAGGNTIYF
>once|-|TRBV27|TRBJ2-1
TGTGCCAGCAGTTTCGTCAAGTGGAGCTCCTACAATGAGCAGTTCTTC
CASSFVKWSSYNEQFF
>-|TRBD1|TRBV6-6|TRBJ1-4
TGTGCCAGCAGTCCGTTACAGGGGAAGTCTTGGAACGAAAAACTGTTTTTT
CASSPLQGKSWNEKLFF
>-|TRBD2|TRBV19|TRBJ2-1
TGTGCCAGTAGCCCTTTGTCTCTAGCGGGGAACAATGAGCAGTTCTTC
CASSPLSLAGNNEQFF
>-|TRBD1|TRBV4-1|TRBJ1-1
TGCGCCAGCGGATCCCCTATAGACAGGGCGTATATGAACACTGAAGCTTTCTTT
CASGSPIDRAYMNTEAFF
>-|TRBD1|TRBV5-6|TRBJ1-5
TGTGCCAGCAGCCTCTCCACAGGGGGTAACCAGCCCCAGCATTTT
CASSLSTGGNQPQHF
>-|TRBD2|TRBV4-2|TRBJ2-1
TGTGCCAGCAGCCAAGACGCTAGCGGGGCCTACAATGAGCAGTTCTTC
CASSQDASGAYNEQFF
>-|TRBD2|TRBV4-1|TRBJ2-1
TGCGCCAGCAGCCAGTTCTCTAGCGGTAACAATGAGCAGTTCTTC
CASSQFSSGNNEQFF
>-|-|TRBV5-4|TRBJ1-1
TGTGCCAGCAGCACCGAAACAGATGAAGCTTTCTTT
CASSTETDEAFF
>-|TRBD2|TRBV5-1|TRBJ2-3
TGCGCCAGCAGCTCCGGGACTAGGGTCGCAGATACGCAGTATTTT
CASSSGTRVADTQYF
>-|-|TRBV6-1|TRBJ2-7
TGTGCCAGCAGTGAAATTGGCAGCTCCTACGAGCAGTACTTC
CASSEIGSSYEQYF
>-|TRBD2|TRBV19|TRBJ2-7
TGTGCCAGTAGTATAGCGGGAGGGACCTACGAGCAGTACTTC
CASSIAGGTYEQYF
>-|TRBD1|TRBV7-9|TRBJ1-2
TGTGCCAGCAGCACTATGACAGGGATGGACTATGGCTACACCTTC
CASSTMTGMDYGYTF
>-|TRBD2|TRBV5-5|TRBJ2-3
TGTGCCAGCAGCCTATTCGGGACTAGCGGGCTCACAGATACGCAGTATTTT
CASSLFGTSGLTDTQYF
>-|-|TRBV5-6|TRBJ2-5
TGTGCCAGCAGCCAAGACCTGGGGCAGACCCAGTACTTC
CASSQDLGQTQYF
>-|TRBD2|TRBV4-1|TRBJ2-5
TGCGCCAGCAGCCACCTAGCGGGGGGGTACCAAGAGACCCAGTACTTC
CASSHLAGGYQETQYF
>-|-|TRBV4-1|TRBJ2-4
TGCGCCAGCAGCCAAGTCAGGGCTAAGAACATTCAGTACTTC
CASSQVRAKNIQYF
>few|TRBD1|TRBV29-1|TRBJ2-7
TGCAGCGTTGAAGCACAGGGGGCTTTTTCGTCCTACGAGCAGTACTTC
CSVEAQGAFSSYEQYF
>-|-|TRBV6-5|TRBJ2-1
TGTGCCAGCAGGGATAGGCAGACTTACAATGAGCAGTTCTTC
CASRDRQTYNEQFF
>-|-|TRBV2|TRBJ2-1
TGTGCCAGCTCAACTTACGCGGGCTACAATGAGCAGTTCTTC
CASSTYAGYNEQFF
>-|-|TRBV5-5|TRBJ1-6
TGTGCCAGCAGCCGTATGCAAATAGGGGGAGTAAATTCACCCCTCCACTTT
CASSRMQIGGVNSPLHF
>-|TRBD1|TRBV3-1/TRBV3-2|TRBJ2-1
TGTGCCAGCAGCCATCCGACTCCCCTGACAGGGGGGGCCTCAAAGGGATTCTTC
CASSHPTPLTGGASKGFF
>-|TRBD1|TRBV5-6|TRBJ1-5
TGTGCCAGCAGCTTGGCTGGGACAGCAAATCAGCCCCAGCATTTT
CASSLAGTANQPQHF